This entry is about one T cell receptor beta chain. The V gene end was trimmed by 5 bases and the J gene end by 4 bases; junction bases not matched to a gene: 12. Germline V gives CDR1 SGHTA, CDR2 FQGTGA. The CDR3 extends over 18 amino acids. The data derive from a study of shared clonotypes between healthy human individuals. The repertoire was sequenced with immunoSEQ multiplex PCR; TCRdb's copy has only in-frame clones and lacks some. Of 650,000 to 700,000 clones in the sample, less than 95% were seen once. This sequence joins TRBV7-3 and TRBJ2-6; 9 bases align to TRBD1. The material sequenced was memory CD8+ T cells from PBMCs. The subset: CD45RO+ cells pooled with CCR7-negative TemRA cells. The sequence derives from a young man in good health. Some clones in this sample may be carry-over from other donors' samples. The CDR3 region has the DNA TGTGCCAGCAGCCCCGGGACAGGGTCGGAGGGAGGGGCCAACGTCCTGACTTTC. Translating it yields CASSPGTGSEGGANVLTF.